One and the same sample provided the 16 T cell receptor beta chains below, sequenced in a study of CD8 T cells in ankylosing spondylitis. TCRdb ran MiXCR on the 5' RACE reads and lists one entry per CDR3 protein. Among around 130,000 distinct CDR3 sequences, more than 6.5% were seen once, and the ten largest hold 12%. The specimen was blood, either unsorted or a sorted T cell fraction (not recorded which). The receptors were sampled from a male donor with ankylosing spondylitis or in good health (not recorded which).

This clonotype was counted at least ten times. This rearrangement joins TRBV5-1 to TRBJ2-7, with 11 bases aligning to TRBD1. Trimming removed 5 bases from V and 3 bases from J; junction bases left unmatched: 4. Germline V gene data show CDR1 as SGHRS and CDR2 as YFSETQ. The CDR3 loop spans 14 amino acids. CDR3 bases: TGCGCCAGCAGATGGACAGGGGGCTTCTACGAGCAGTACTTC. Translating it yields CASRWTGGFYEQYF.

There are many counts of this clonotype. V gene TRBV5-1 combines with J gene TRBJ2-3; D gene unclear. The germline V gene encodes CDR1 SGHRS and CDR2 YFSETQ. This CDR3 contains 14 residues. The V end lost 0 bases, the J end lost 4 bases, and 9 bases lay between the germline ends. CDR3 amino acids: CASSLVNGADTQYF. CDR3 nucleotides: TGCGCCAGCAGCTTGGTGAATGGGGCAGATACGCAGTATTTT.

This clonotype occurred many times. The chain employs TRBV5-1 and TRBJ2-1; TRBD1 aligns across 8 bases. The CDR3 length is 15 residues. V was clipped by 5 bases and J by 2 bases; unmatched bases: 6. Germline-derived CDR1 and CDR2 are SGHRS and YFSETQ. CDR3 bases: TGCGCCAGCAGTCTGGACAGGGTAACCTACAATGAGCAGTTCTTC. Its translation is CASSLDRVTYNEQFF.

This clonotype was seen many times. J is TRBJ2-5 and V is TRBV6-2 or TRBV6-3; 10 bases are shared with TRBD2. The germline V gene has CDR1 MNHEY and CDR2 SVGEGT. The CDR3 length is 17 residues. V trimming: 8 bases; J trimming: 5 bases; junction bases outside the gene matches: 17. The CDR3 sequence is CASDKPGLALQGETQYF. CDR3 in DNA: TGTGCCAGCGATAAACCGGGACTAGCGCTACAAGGGGAGACCCAGTACTTC.

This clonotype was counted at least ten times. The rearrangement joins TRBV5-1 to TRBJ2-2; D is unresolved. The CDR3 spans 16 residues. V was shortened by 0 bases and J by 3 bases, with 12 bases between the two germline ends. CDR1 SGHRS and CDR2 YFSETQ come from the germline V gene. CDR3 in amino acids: CASSLGVDADTGELFF. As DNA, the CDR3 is TGCGCCAGCAGCTTGGGAGTAGATGCGGACACCGGGGAGCTGTTTTTT. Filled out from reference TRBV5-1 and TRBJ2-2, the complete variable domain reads KAGVTQTPRYLIKTRGQQVTLSCSPISGHRSVSWYQQTPGQGLQFLFEYFSETQRNKGNFPGRFSGRQFSNSRSEMNVSTLELGDSALYLCASSLGVDADTGELFFGEGSRLTVL.

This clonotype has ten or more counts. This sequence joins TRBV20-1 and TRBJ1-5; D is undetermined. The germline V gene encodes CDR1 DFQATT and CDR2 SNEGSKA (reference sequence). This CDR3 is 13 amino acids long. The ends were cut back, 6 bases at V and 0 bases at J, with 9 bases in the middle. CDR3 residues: CSAGPYSNQPQHF. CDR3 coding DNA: TGCAGTGCGGGCCCTTATAGCAATCAGCCCCAGCATTTT.

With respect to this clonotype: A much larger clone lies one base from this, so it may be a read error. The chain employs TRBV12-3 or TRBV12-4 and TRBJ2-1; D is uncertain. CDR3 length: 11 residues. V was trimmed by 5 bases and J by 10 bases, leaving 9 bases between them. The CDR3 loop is CASSNSNEQFF. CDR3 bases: TGTGCCAGCAGTAACAGTAACGAGCAGTTCTTC.

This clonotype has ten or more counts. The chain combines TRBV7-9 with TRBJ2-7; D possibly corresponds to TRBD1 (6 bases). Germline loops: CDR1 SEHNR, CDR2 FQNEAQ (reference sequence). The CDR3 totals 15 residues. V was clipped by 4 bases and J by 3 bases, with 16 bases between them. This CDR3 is CASSSPLGQSYEQYF. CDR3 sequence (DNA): TGTGCCAGCAGCTCTCCTCTCGGACAGAGCTACGAGCAGTACTTC.

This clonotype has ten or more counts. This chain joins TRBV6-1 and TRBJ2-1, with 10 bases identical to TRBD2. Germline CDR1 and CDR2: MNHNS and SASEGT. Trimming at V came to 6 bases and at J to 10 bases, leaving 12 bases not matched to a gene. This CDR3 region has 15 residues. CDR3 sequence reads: CASSPPVQAGGEQFF. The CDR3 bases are TGTGCCAGCAGCCCCCCGGTTCAAGCGGGGGGGGAGCAGTTCTTC.

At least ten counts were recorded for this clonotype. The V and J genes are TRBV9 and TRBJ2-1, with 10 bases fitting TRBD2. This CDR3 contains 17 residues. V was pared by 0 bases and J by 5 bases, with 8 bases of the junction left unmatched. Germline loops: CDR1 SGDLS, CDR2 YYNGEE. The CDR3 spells CASSVGERTSGNNEQFF. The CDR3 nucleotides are TGTGCCAGCAGCGTAGGGGAGAGGACTAGCGGAAACAATGAGCAGTTCTTC. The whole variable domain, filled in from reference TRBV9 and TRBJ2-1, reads DSGVTQTPKHLITATGQRVTLRCSPRSGDLSVYWYQQSLDQGLQFLIQYYNGEERAKGNILERFSAQQFPDLHSELNLSSLELGDSALYFCASSVGERTSGNNEQFFGPGTRLTVL.

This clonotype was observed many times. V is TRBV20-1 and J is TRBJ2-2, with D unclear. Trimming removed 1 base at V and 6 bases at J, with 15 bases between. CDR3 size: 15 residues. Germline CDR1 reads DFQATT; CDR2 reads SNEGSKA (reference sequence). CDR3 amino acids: CSARVNTASSGELFF. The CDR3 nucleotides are TGCAGTGCTAGAGTGAATACAGCCTCCTCCGGGGAGCTGTTTTTT.

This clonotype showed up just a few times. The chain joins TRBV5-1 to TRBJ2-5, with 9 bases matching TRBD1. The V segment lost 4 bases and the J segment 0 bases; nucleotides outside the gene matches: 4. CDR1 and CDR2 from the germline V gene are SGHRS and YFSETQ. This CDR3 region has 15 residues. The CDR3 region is CASSGGQGYQETQYF. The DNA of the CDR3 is TGCGCCAGCAGCGGAGGACAGGGGTACCAAGAGACCCAGTACTTC.

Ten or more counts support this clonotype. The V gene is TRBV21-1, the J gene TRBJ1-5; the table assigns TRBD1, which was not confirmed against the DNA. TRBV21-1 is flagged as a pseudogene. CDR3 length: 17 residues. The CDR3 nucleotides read TGTGCCAGGATACTAATGACAGGGCGATATAGCAATCAGCCCCAGCATTTT. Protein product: CARILMTGRYSNQPQHF.

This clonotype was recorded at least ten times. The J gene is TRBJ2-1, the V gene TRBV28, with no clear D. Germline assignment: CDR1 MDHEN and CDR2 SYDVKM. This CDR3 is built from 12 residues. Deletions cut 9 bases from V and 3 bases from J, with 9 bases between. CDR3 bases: TGTGCCAGTAGCCTGCGCTACAATGAGCAGTTCTTC. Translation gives CASSLRYNEQFF.

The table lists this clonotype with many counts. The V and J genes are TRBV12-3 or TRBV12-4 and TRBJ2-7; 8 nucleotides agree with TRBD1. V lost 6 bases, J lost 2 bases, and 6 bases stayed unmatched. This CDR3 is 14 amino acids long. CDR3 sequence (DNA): TGTGCCAGCAGACCGACAGGGGTAACCTACGAGCAGTACTTC. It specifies CASRPTGVTYEQYF.

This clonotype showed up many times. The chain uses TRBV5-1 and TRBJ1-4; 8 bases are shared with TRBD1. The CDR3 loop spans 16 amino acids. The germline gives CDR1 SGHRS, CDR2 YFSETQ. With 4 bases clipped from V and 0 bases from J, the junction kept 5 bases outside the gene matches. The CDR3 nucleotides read TGCGCCAGCAGCGCGCAGGGGGCATCAACTAATGAAAAACTGTTTTTT. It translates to CASSAQGASTNEKLFF. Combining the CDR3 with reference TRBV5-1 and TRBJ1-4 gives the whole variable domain KAGVTQTPRYLIKTRGQQVTLSCSPISGHRSVSWYQQTPGQGLQFLFEYFSETQRNKGNFPGRFSGRQFSNSRSEMNVSTLELGDSALYLCASSAQGASTNEKLFFGSGTQLSVL.